This record looks at one T cell receptor beta chain sequence and its context. This entry belongs to a study of blood T cell repertoires in COVID-19. Overall study context: Samples came from the United States, Italy and Spain, spanning acute and convalescent COVID-19.

CDR1 KGHSH and CDR2 LQKENI come from the germline V gene. The CDR3 length is 15 residues. J was trimmed by 7 bases and V by 3 bases; bases with no gene match: 6. TCRdb keeps only in-frame clones here, not all; method: immunoSEQ multiplex PCR. The table has roughly 150,000 clones, approximately 79% seen once. The material sequenced was PBMCs or T cells enriched from blood (not recorded which). The chain is built from TRBV18 and TRBJ1-3; 10 nucleotides line up with TRBD1. This sequence originates from a woman aged 70-85 years in a cohort exposed to, infected with or recovered from COVID-19 (not recorded which). The CDR3 DNA sequence: TGTGCCAGCTCACCCGGGACAGGGGTTCGGAACACCATATATTTT. Protein: CASSPGTGVRNTIYF. Together with reference TRBV18 and TRBJ1-3, the CDR3 gives the full variable domain: NAGVMQNPRHLVRRRGQEARLRCSPMKGHSHVYWYRQLPEEGLKFMVYLQKENIIDESGMPKERFSAEFPKEGPSILRIQQVVRGDSAAYFCASSPGTGVRNTIYFGEGSWLTVV.